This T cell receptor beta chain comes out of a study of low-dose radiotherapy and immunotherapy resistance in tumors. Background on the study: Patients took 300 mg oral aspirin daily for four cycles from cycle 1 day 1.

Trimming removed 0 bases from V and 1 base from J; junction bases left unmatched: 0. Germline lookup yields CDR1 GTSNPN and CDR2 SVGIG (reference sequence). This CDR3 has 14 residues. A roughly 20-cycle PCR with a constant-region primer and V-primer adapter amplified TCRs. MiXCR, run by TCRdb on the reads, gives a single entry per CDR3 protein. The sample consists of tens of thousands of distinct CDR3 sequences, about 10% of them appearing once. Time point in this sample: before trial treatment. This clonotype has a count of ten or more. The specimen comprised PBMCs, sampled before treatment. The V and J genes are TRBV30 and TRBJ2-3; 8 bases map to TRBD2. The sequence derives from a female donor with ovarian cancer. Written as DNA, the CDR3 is TGTGCCTGGAGTGTGACTAGCGGCACAGATACGCAGTATTTT. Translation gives CAWSVTSGTDTQYF.